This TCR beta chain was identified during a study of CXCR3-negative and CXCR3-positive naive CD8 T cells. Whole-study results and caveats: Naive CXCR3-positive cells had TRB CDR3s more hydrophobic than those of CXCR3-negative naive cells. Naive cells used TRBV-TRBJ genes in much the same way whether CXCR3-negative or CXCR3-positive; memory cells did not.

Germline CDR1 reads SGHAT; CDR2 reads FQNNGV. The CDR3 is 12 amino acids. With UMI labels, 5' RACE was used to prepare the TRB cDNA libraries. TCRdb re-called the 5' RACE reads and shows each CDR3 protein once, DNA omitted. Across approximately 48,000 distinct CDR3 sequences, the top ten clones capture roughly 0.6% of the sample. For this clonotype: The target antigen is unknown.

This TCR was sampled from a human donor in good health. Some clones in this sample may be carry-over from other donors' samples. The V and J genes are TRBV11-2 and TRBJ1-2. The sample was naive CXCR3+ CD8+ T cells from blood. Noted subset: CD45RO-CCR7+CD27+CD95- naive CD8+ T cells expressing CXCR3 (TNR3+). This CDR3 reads CASSLMAYGYTF.